The following is a T cell receptor beta chain sequence with its context. This sample also contains other DNA sequences that code for the same CDR3. The repertoire was sequenced with immunoSEQ multiplex PCR; TCRdb's copy has only in-frame clones and lacks some. The sample holds about 66,000 clones, roughly 92% seen once. The J segment lost 4 bases and the V segment lost 5 bases, leaving 12 bases of the junction unmatched. Germline V gene lookup returns CDR1 SGHTA and CDR2 FQGNSA. The CDR3 consists of 16 residues. This entry belongs to a study of Tregs in tolerant kidney transplant recipients. Thawed PBMCs were FACS-sorted into unstimulated CD4+CD25+CD127- regulatory T cells, CD4+CD25- non-regulatory cells, CD4 and CD8 cells.

This receptor was taken from a human donor who received a combined kidney and bone marrow transplant. The sample was CD8+ T cells from blood, taken before the transplant. This chain joins TRBV7-2 and TRBJ2-7, with TRBD2 matching 9 bases. DNA for the CDR3: TGTGCCAGCAGCCCCCAGGCCGGCGGGGGGGGTTACGAGCAGTACTTC. It specifies CASSPQAGGGGYEQYF.